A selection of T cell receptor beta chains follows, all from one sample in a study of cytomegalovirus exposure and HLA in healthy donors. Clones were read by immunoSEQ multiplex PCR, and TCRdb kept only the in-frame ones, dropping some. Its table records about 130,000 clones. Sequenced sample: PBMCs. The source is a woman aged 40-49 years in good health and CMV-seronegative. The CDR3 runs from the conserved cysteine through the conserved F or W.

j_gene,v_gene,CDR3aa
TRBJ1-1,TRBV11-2,CASSSRQLDTEAFF
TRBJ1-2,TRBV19,CASSPLPTGQGGHGYTF
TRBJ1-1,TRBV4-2,CASSQDRENTEAFF
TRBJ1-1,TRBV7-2,CASSLAWVEKAFF
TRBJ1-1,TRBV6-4,CASSASRGQTEAFF
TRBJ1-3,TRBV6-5,CASRKSGTSGNTIYF
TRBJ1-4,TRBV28,CASSTPATNEKLFF
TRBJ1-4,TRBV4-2,CASSQGDRGEKLFF
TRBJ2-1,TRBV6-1,CASSELTGSYNEQFF
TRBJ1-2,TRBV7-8,CASSLAGAQGAGGYTF
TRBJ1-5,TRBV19,CASSIGAGTVNQPQHF
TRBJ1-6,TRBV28,CASTLFAETSDSPLHF
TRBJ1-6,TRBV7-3,CASSIDRGGSPLHF
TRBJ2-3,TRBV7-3,CASSLRGGTGSGGTQYF
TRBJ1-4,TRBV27,CASSSWGGTANEKLFF
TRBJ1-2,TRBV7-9,CASSQETGGAGGYTF
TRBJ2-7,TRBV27,CASRKTSGGNYEQYF
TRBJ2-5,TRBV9,CASSVGVEETQYF
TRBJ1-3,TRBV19,CASSREDYSGNTIYF
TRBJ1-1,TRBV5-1,CASSHGDRGRQAFF
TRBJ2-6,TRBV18,CASSLLTGILSGANVLTF
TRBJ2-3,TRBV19,CASTRPGISDTQYF
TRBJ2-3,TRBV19,CASGDRGGADTQYF
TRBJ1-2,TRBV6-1,CASRKTPSIGYTF
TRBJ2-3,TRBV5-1,CASSLGTPGTDTQYF
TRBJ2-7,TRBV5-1,CASSRAAGISYEQYF
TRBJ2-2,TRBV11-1,CASSTLAGVTGELFF
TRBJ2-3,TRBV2,CASSDSGTDTQYF
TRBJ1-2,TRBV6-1,CASTGKYGYTF
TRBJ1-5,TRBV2,CASLGSALSNQPQHF
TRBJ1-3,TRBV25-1,CASSEFGGGSGNTIYF
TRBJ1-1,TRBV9,CASSVEGRPNLNTEAFF
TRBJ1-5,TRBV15,CATSRGSGGVQPQHF
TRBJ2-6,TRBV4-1,CASSQDHPGLGANVLTF
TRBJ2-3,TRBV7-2,CASRARSSTDTQYF
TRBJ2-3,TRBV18,CASSPGTAADTQYF
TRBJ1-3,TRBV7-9,CASPGTGVGGNTIYF
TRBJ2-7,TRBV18,CASSPPLAASYEQYF
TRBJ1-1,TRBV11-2,CASSTGMNTEAFF
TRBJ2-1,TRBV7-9,CASSPPYRVGNEQFF
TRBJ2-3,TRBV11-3,CASSPRQGPTDTQYF
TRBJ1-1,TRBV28,CASSLTGVSTEAFF
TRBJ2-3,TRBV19,CASSIAPGVADTQYF
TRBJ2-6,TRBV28,CASTKHRQANSGANVLTF